One and the same sample provided the 23 T cell receptor beta chains below, sequenced in a study of neoadjuvant nivolumab and ipilimumab in lung cancer. The data were produced by immunoSEQ multiplex PCR, yet TCRdb's version contains in-frame clones alone and is incomplete. The repertoire holds 25,000 to 35,000 clones, with about 92% as singletons. Sequencing was performed on peripheral blood, taken after neoadjuvant nivolumab, alone or with ipilimumab, at or shortly before surgery. The source is an adult with non-small cell lung cancer.

The V gene is TRBV15, the J gene TRBJ1-2; D not resolved. V was trimmed by 5 bases and J by 4 bases, leaving 11 bases between them. Germline assignment: CDR1 LNHNV and CDR2 YYDKDF (reference sequence). The CDR3 length is 13 residues. The CDR3 nucleotides are TGTGCCACCAGCCCGAGGGAAGGCTATGGCTACACCTTC. Its translation: CATSPREGYGYTF.

The genes are TRBV10-1 and TRBJ2-2; D possibly uses TRBD1 or TRBD2 (5 bases each). The CDR3 extends over 15 amino acids. CDR1 and CDR2 (germline): WNHNN, SYGVQD (reference sequence). V lost 3 bases to trimming and J lost 6 bases, with 14 bases between them. CDR3 coding DNA: TGCGCCAGCAGTGAATCGCGTGGGGGTGCCGGGGAGCTGTTTTTT. It codes for CASSESRGGAGELFF.

This clone was recorded only once. The V gene is TRBV5-4, the J gene TRBJ2-2, with no clear D. This CDR3 region has 13 residues. Germline lookup yields CDR1 SGHNT and CDR2 YYREEE (reference sequence). Trimming removed 2 bases from V and 7 bases from J, with 9 bases in between. The CDR3 nucleotides read TGTGCCAGCAGCTTTCCAGATAACGGGGAGCTGTTTTTT. It encodes CASSFPDNGELFF.

The chain couples TRBV6-6 to TRBJ2-2; 8 bases align to TRBD1. V shed 10 bases and J 1 base; nucleotides not matched to a gene: 8. There are 15 residues in the CDR3. Germline V lookup: CDR1 MNHNY, CDR2 SVGAGI (reference sequence). CDR3 coding DNA: TGTGCCACCAAAGGGGGGACAGGGAACACCGGGGAGCTGTTTTTT. Its protein is CATKGGTGNTGELFF.

The chain uses TRBV7-9 and TRBJ1-2; D remains unclear. The CDR3 has 12 residues. CDR1 SEHNR and CDR2 FQNEAQ come from the germline V gene (reference sequence). V was shortened by 4 bases and J by 8 bases, with 11 bases between the two germline ends. CDR3 protein: CASSWNAGGYTF. Here the CDR3 DNA reads TGTGCCAGCAGCTGGAACGCGGGGGGCTACACCTTC.

This chain links TRBV11-2 with TRBJ2-1; 7 bases fit TRBD2. This CDR3 region has 12 residues. Germline V gene data show CDR1 as SGHAT and CDR2 as FQNNGV. V shed 6 bases, J shed 15 bases, and the junction held 11 bases outside the gene matches. The CDR3 sequence is CASRGAGADSFF. The CDR3 DNA sequence: TGTGCCAGCAGAGGGGCGGGAGCTGATTCGTTCTTC.

The gene calls are TRBV28 and TRBJ1-2; D unclear. CDR3 size: 14 residues. Germline V gives CDR1 MDHEN, CDR2 SYDVKM. V lost 9 bases and J lost 0, with 14 bases in between. CDR3 DNA sequence: TGTGCCAGTAGGTTCCCCGGGACTAACTATGGCTACACCTTC. Amino acid sequence: CASRFPGTNYGYTF.

The V call is TRBV5-1, the J call TRBJ2-7; D gene ambiguous. V was cut by 4 bases and J by 5 bases, with 19 bases left in between. CDR3 length: 15 amino acids. Per germline, CDR1 SGHRS and CDR2 YFSETQ. The CDR3 DNA sequence: TGCGCCAGCAGCCTGGAAGGGATAGCAAACCACGAGCAGTACTTC. This sequence encodes CASSLEGIANHEQYF.

The rearrangement uses TRBV6-1 and TRBJ2-3; perhaps D is TRBD1 or TRBD2 (6 bases each). Germline CDR1 and CDR2: MNHNS and SASEGT. The CDR3 has 14 residues. V gave up 4 bases and J gave up 6 bases, with 14 bases separating them. The CDR3 loop is CASSGGGGRDTQYF. In DNA, the CDR3 is TGTGCCAGCAGTGGTGGAGGGGGGCGGGATACGCAGTATTTT.

This chain joins TRBV7-6 and TRBJ2-1; 9 nucleotides agree with TRBD2. The germline V gene has CDR1 SGHVS and CDR2 FNYEAQ. V dropped 0 bases and J dropped 12; count of bases not matched to a gene: 6. The CDR3 runs to 14 residues. CDR3 amino acids: CASSLAPQAGGQFF. The CDR3 DNA is TGTGCCAGCAGCTTAGCCCCACAAGCGGGGGGGCAGTTCTTC.

The V gene is TRBV11-2, the J gene TRBJ1-5, with D possibly TRBD1 on 6 matching bases. CDR3 length: 14 residues. Trimming took off 1 base at V and 2 bases at J, with 6 bases between the two ends. Germline V CDR1 and CDR2: SGHAT, FQNNGV. This CDR3 reads CASSLAGGNQPQHF. CDR3 sequence (DNA): TGTGCCAGCAGCTTAGCAGGGGGCAATCAGCCCCAGCATTTT. The whole variable domain, remainder taken from reference TRBV11-2 and TRBJ1-5, is EAGVAQSPRYKIIEKRQSVAFWCNPISGHATLYWYQQILGQGPKLLIQFQNNGVVDDSQLPKDRFSAERLKGVDSTLKIQPAKLEDSAVYLCASSLAGGNQPQHFGDGTRLSIL.

CDR3 in amino acids: CASSLPPGPGRETQYF. The CDR3 DNA reads TGTGCCAGCAGCCTCCCTCCGGGACCAGGACGGGAGACCCAGTACTTC. The chain carries TRBV5-4 and TRBJ2-5, with D perhaps assigned TRBD1 or TRBD2 (5 bases each). From germline, CDR1 is SGHNT and CDR2 YYREEE (reference sequence). This CDR3 region has 16 residues. Deletions cut 4 bases from V and 5 bases from J, with 21 bases between.

The chain carries TRBV27 and TRBJ2-7, with 8 nucleotides matching TRBD1. Germline loops: CDR1 MNHEY, CDR2 SMNVEV (reference sequence). The CDR3 spans 13 residues. V gave up 2 bases and J gave up 3 bases; unmatched junction bases: 0. CDR3 region: CASSLDRGYEQYF. The DNA for the CDR3 is TGTGCCAGCAGTTTAGACAGGGGCTACGAGCAGTACTTC.

The V gene is TRBV5-4, the J gene TRBJ2-1; D tentatively fits TRBD1 or TRBD2 (6 bases each). This CDR3 spans 15 amino acids. Germline CDR1 is SGHNT and CDR2 is YYREEE (reference sequence). Trimming removed 4 bases from V and 7 bases from J, with 18 bases in between. DNA of the CDR3: TGTGCCAGCAGCATTCAAGGGGGAGGTGAGAATGAGCAGTTCTTC. Residues: CASSIQGGGENEQFF. The full variable domain, with the rest looked up from reference TRBV5-4 and TRBJ2-1, is ETGVTQSPTHLIKTRGQQVTLRCSSQSGHNTVSWYQQALGQGPQFIFQYYREEENGRGNFPPRFSGLQFPNYSSELNVNALELDDSALYLCASSIQGGGENEQFFGPGTRLTVL.

The chain joins TRBV5-4 to TRBJ2-1; weak D call: TRBD2 (6 bases). CDR1 is SGHNT and CDR2 is YYREEE in the germline V gene (reference sequence). This CDR3 is 16 amino acids long. Between the trimmed V and J ends, which lost 1 base and 8 bases, there was a span of 19 bases. The CDR3 region has the DNA TGTGCCAGCAGCTTGAATAGGGGCGGGGTGGGAGATGAGCAGTTCTTC. Translated, it gives CASSLNRGGVGDEQFF. Based on the CDR3 plus reference TRBV5-4 and TRBJ2-1, the full variable domain is ETGVTQSPTHLIKTRGQQVTLRCSSQSGHNTVSWYQQALGQGPQFIFQYYREEENGRGNFPPRFSGLQFPNYSSELNVNALELDDSALYLCASSLNRGGVGDEQFFGPGTRLTVL.

This sequence joins TRBV29-1 and TRBJ2-7; TRBD2 matches 8 bases. Germline V lookup: CDR1 SQVTM, CDR2 ANQGSEA. The CDR3 length is 15 residues. V was pared by 0 bases and J by 7 bases, with 11 bases of the junction left unmatched. The CDR3 bases are TGCAGCGTTGAAGATGGGACGGGAGGGCCGAGGGAGCAGTACTTC. Its protein is CSVEDGTGGPREQYF.

The rearrangement uses TRBV28 and TRBJ1-1; tentatively, D is TRBD1 (5 bases). Deletions cut 6 bases from V and 4 bases from J, with 15 bases between. The germline V gene encodes CDR1 MDHEN and CDR2 SYDVKM. This CDR3 has 14 residues. The CDR3 protein is CASRGDMTVTEAFF. The CDR3 DNA follows: TGTGCCAGCAGGGGAGACATGACAGTCACTGAAGCTTTCTTT.

CDR3: CASSLKPPTSGRLETQYF. DNA of the CDR3: TGTGCCAGCAGCCTCAAGCCCCCGACTAGCGGGAGGTTAGAGACCCAGTACTTC. The V call is TRBV27, the J call TRBJ2-5; 13 bases map to TRBD2. Unmatched junction bases numbered 14, after V lost 6 bases and J lost 4 bases. This CDR3 spans 18 amino acids. From germline, CDR1 is MNHEY and CDR2 SMNVEV (reference sequence).

In its sample, this clone was seen once. CDR3 sequence reads: CASSPGGYGYTF. CDR3 in DNA: TGTGCCAGCTCACCTGGGGGCTATGGCTACACCTTC. The chain has TRBV18 and TRBJ1-2; D might be TRBD1 (5 bases). V was clipped by 3 bases and J by 4 bases, with 6 bases between them. The length of the CDR3 is 12 residues. CDR1 and CDR2 from the germline V gene are KGHSH and LQKENI.

The gene calls are TRBV19 and TRBJ1-1, with a weak D call TRBD1 (6 bases). The V and J ends lost 6 bases and 5 bases respectively, with 13 bases between them. This CDR3 is built from 13 residues. Germline CDR1 LNHDA, CDR2 SQIVND (reference sequence). CDR3 protein: CASRLARGTEAFF. The DNA for the CDR3 is TGTGCCAGTAGGCTTGCCAGGGGAACTGAAGCTTTCTTT.

This sequence joins TRBV5-6 and TRBJ2-3, with D possibly TRBD2 on 6 matching bases. Trimming shortened V by 2 bases and J by 0 bases, and 16 bases separated the two germline ends. Germline CDR1 reads SGHDT; CDR2 reads YYEEEE. The CDR3 is 17 amino acids. The CDR3 DNA sequence: TGTGCCAGCAGCTTAGATAGCGGAAGGTTTAGCACAGATACGCAGTATTTT. As protein: CASSLDSGRFSTDTQYF.

The V and J genes are TRBV6-1 and TRBJ2-2; D call uncertain. The CDR3 loop spans 15 amino acids. Germline V gene sequence: CDR1 MNHNS, CDR2 SASEGT. The V end lost 1 base, the J end lost 7 bases, and 13 bases lay between the germline ends. As DNA, the CDR3 is TGTGCCAGCAGTGAAGGTGCCCGTTCGGGCGGGGAGCTGTTTTTT. This gives the protein CASSEGARSGGELFF.

The V and J genes are TRBV5-1 and TRBJ1-2; D is unresolved. The CDR3 loop spans 12 amino acids. Germline lookup yields CDR1 SGHRS and CDR2 YFSETQ. V dropped 2 bases and J dropped 8 bases, with 10 bases sitting between them. The CDR3 DNA reads as TGCGCCAGCAGCTTAGGAGCGGACGGCTACACCTTC. It yields the protein CASSLGADGYTF.